This T cell receptor (beta chain) appears in the sequencing data of a study of T cell responses to AZD1222 COVID-19 vaccine. Study-wide results and limits: Seropositivity was recorded at baseline in only a handful of AZD1222 recipients. In the spike-specific TCR repertoire, nearly half reportedly target unmutated variant regions. All repertoire sampling was performed exclusively after the peak T cell response.

Method: immunoSEQ multiplex PCR; TCRdb's copy keeps in-frame clones and lacks some. The table lists about 150,000 clones, approximately 90% of them singletons. Germline CDR1 SEHNR, CDR2 FQNEAQ (reference sequence). The CDR3 is made up of 14 amino acids. With 6 bases clipped from V and 7 bases from J, the junction kept 6 bases outside the gene matches. A note on this clone: Its specificity is unknown.

This receptor was obtained from an adult who received the AZD1222 COVID-19 vaccine. The starting material was peripheral blood, obtained 28 days after the second AZD1222 dose. This chain uses TRBV7-9 with TRBJ1-4; 9 positions agree with TRBD1. The CDR3 protein is CASRSGTGIEKLFF. The DNA for the CDR3 is TGTGCCAGCAGATCCGGGACAGGGATTGAAAAACTGTTTTTT.